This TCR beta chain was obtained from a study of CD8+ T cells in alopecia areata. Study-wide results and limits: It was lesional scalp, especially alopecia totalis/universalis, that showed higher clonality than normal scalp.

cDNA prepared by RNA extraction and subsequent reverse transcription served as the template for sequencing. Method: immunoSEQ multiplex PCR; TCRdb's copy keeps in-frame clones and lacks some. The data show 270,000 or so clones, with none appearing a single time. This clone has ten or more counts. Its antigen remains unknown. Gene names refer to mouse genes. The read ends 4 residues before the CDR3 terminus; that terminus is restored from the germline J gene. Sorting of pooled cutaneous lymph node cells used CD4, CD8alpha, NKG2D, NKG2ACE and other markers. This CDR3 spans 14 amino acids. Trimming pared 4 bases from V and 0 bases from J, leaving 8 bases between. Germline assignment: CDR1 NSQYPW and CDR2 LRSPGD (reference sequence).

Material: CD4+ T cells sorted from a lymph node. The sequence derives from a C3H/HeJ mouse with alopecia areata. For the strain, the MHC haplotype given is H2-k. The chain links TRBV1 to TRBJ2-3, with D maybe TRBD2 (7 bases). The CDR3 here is CTCSGGASAETLYF. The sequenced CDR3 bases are TGCACCTGCAGTGGGGGGGCTAGTGCAGAA. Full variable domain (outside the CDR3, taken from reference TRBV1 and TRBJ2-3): VTLLEQNPRWRLVPRGQAVNLRCILKNSQYPWMSWYQQDLQKQLQWLFTLRSPGDKEVKSLPGADYLATRVTDTELRLQVANMSQGRTLYCTCSGGASAETLYFGSGTRLTVL.